What follows are 10 T cell receptor beta chains derived from one specimen sequenced in a study of OX40 agonist ivuxolimab in advanced cancers. Clones were read by immunoSEQ multiplex PCR, and TCRdb kept only the in-frame ones, dropping some. Of over 50,000 clones listed, around 90% are singletons. The specimen was CD4+ or CD8+ T cells sorted from blood, collected in a trial of the OX40 agonist ivuxolimab. These receptors were taken from an adult with an advanced solid tumor such as melanoma, head and neck, liver or kidney cancer.

This chain joins TRBV19 and TRBJ2-5; 10 bases line up with TRBD2. Per the germline V gene, CDR1 is LNHDA and CDR2 is SQIVND (reference sequence). The CDR3 covers 15 residues. V lost 5 bases, J lost 6 bases, and 9 bases stayed unmatched. The CDR3 region has the DNA TGTGCCAGTAGTCTGCTGACTAGCGGGCGTCAGACCCAGTACTTC. It is translated as CASSLLTSGRQTQYF. The complete variable domain, with remaining parts taken from reference TRBV19 and TRBJ2-5, reads DGGITQSPKYLFRKEGQNVTLSCEQNLNHDAMYWYRQDPGQGLRLIYYSQIVNDFQKGDIAEGYSVSREKKESFPLTVTSAQKNPTAFYLCASSLLTSGRQTQYFGPGTRLLVL.

The chain employs TRBV18 and TRBJ1-5, with a possible D match to TRBD1 (6 bases). Trimming stripped 3 bases from V and 7 bases from J, with 22 bases between. This CDR3 has 17 amino acids. From germline, CDR1 is KGHSH and CDR2 LQKENI. CDR3 DNA: TGTGCCAGCTCACCCGGACGTGAACAGGGTCTAGGGCAGCCCCAGCATTTT. This encodes CASSPGREQGLGQPQHF.

V gene TRBV5-8 combines with J gene TRBJ1-4; D not certain. The CDR3 sequence is 14 residues long. Germline V gene sequence: CDR1 SGHTS, CDR2 YDEGEE. V was pared by 0 bases and J by 4 bases, with 7 bases between. CDR3 sequence reads: CASSLGQFNEKLFF. The CDR3 DNA reads TGTGCCAGCAGCTTGGGTCAGTTTAATGAAAAACTGTTTTTT.

This clone was counted only a few times. The J gene is TRBJ1-1, the V gene TRBV25-1; TRBD1 matches at 8 bases. Trimming cost V 3 bases and J 4 bases; bases outside gene matches: 7. The CDR3 has 15 residues. Germline values: CDR1 MGHDK, CDR2 SYGVNS. The DNA of the CDR3 is TGTGCCAGCAGTGAGTTAGGACAGGGAGGCACTGAAGCTTTCTTT. Translating gives CASSELGQGGTEAFF. The full variable domain, rest sourced from reference TRBV25-1 and TRBJ1-1, is EADIYQTPRYLVIGTGKKITLECSQTMGHDKMYWYQQDPGMELHLIHYSYGVNSTEKGDLSSESTVSRIRTEHFPLTLESARPSHTSQYLCASSELGQGGTEAFFGQGTRLTVV.

The chain employs TRBV6-1 and TRBJ2-1; D could derive from TRBD1 or TRBD2 (6 bases each). This CDR3 comprises 13 residues. Trimming left V 11 bases short and J 10 bases short, with 21 bases between. Germline V lookup: CDR1 MNHNS, CDR2 SASEGT. The CDR3 loop is CASGAGPLWEQFF. As DNA, the CDR3 is TGTGCCTCAGGGGCGGGGCCGCTATGGGAGCAGTTCTTC.

V gene TRBV18 combines with J gene TRBJ1-3; perhaps TRBD1 as D (5 bases). Germline V lookup: CDR1 KGHSH, CDR2 LQKENI. There are 16 residues in the CDR3. Deletions cut 1 base from V and 0 bases from J, with 10 bases between. The CDR3 is CASSPLRGDSGNTIYF. CDR3 DNA sequence: TGTGCCAGCTCACCACTGCGGGGGGACTCTGGAAACACCATATATTTT.

The rearrangement joins TRBV27 to TRBJ2-7, with TRBD1 matching over 7 bases. Germline loops: CDR1 MNHEY, CDR2 SMNVEV (reference sequence). There are 15 residues in the CDR3. With 3 bases clipped from V and 6 bases from J, the junction kept 11 bases outside the gene matches. CDR3: CASSFDRASDLEQYF. CDR3 DNA: TGTGCCAGCAGTTTCGACAGGGCCTCCGATCTCGAGCAGTACTTC.

This rearrangement joins TRBV7-6 to TRBJ1-2; D not resolved. The CDR3 totals 15 residues. The germline V gene encodes CDR1 SGHVS and CDR2 FNYEAQ. Trimming stripped 2 bases from V and 5 bases from J, with 15 bases between. The chain's CDR3 is CASSLNAEAGYGYTF. The CDR3 DNA reads TGTGCCAGCAGCTTAAATGCTGAAGCGGGTTATGGCTACACCTTC.

V gene TRBV4-1 combines with J gene TRBJ1-3, with TRBD1 as a possible D gene (5 bases). Germline V gene lookup returns CDR1 MGHRA and CDR2 YSYEKL. The CDR3 has 20 residues. V was cut by 1 base and J by 2 bases, with 24 bases left in between. The DNA for the CDR3 is TGCGCCAGCAGCCAAGCTGAGATTGCGTCCGGGACCCGAGCTGGAAACACCATATATTTT. Amino acid sequence: CASSQAEIASGTRAGNTIYF.

This clone is judged medium-sized. The chain couples TRBV7-9 to TRBJ2-2; the D gene is possibly TRBD2 (5 bases). Germline assignment: CDR1 SEHNR and CDR2 FQNEAQ (reference sequence). Deletions cut 3 bases from V and 0 bases from J, with 8 bases between. The CDR3 contains 15 residues. The CDR3 nucleotides read TGTGCCAGCAGCTTGGTGCGGGCGAACACCGGGGAGCTGTTTTTT. Translating it yields CASSLVRANTGELFF.